This T cell receptor (beta chain) comes out of a study of T cell changes during pregnancy in multiple sclerosis. The CDR3 is 16 amino acids. Trimming cost V 3 bases and J 4 bases, with 18 bases left between them. The germline CDR1 and CDR2 sequences are SEHNR and FQNEAQ (reference sequence). Profiling relied on immunoSEQ multiplex PCR, and the TCRdb table lists in-frame clones only, not all of them. There are under 40,000 clones in the sample; roughly 92% occur only once, and about 0.45% lies in the top ten. The sequences come from CD4+ T cells from peripheral blood mononuclear cells, collected in the third trimester of pregnancy. This clonotype was sampled from a female donor in good health, enrolled as a control in a pregnancy study. This chain links TRBV7-9 with TRBJ1-1; D is perhaps TRBD1 (5 bases). CDR3 DNA: TGTGCCAGCAGCTTCCCTCCGGGGGACGCGGGCACTGAAGCTTTCTTT. As protein: CASSFPPGDAGTEAFF. The full variable domain, in which reference TRBV7-9 and TRBJ1-1 provide the parts outside the CDR3, is DTGVSQNPRHKITKRGQNVTFRCDPISEHNRLYWYRQTLGQGPEFLTYFQNEAQLEKSRLLSDRFSAERPKGSFSTLEIQRTEQGDSAMYLCASSFPPGDAGTEAFFGQGTRLTVV.